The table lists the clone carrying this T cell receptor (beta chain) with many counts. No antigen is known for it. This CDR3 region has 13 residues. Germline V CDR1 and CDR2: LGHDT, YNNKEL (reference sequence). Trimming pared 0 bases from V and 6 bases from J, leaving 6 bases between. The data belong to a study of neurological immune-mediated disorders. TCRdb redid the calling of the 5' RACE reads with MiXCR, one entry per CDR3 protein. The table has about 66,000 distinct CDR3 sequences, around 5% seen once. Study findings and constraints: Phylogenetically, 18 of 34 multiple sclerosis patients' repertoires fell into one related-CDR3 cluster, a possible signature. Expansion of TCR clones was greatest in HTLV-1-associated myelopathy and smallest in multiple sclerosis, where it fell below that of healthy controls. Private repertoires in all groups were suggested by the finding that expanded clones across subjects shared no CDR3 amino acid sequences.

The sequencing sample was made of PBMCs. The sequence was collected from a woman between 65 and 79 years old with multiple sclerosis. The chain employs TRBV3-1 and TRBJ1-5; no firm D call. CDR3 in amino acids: CASSQDWAQPQHF. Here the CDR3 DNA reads TGTGCCAGCAGCCAAGATTGGGCTCAGCCCCAGCATTTT. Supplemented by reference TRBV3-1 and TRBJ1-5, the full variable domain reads DTAVSQTPKYLVTQMGNDKSIKCEQNLGHDTMYWYKQDSKKFLKIMFSYNNKELIINETVPNRFSPKSPDKAHLNLHINSLELGDSAVYFCASSQDWAQPQHFGDGTRLSIL.